Here is one TCR beta chain with its context. Its specificity is not known. The data belong to a study of post-analysis software for immune sequencing data. Study-level information: Progressive-relapsing, secondary progressive and relapsing-remitting multiple sclerosis were among the disease courses included. General observations from the study: Significantly lower normalized Chao1 diversity was found in patients with multiple sclerosis relative to controls. Five or six TRBV segments, TRBV5-6, TRBV5-1 and TRBV20-1 among them, were found more frequent in patients than controls.

CDR3 size: 17 residues. V shed 2 bases, J shed 7 bases, and the junction held 9 bases outside the gene matches. From germline, CDR1 is LGHNA and CDR2 YNFKEQ. Tagging with unique molecular identifiers was a feature of the TCR beta cDNA libraries. Out of about 0.9 to 10 million T cells, hundreds of thousands of cDNA molecules were generated. TCRdb ran MiXCR on the PCR reads and lists one entry per CDR3 protein. The sample carries 380,000 or so distinct CDR3 sequences, about a third recorded once. Source material: blood. This chain links TRBV4-2 with TRBJ1-5; 12 bases line up with TRBD1. This TCR was sampled from a girl aged 5-17 years with multiple sclerosis. CDR3 in DNA: TGTGCCAGCAGCCAACCCGGGACAGGGGGCGAAGGACAGCCCCAGCATTTT. Amino acid sequence: CASSQPGTGGEGQPQHF.